This T cell receptor (beta chain) comes out of a study of molecular identifiers for immune sequencing clone quantification listed by TCRdb under 2018. For the study in its entirety: For a replicate experiment, the RNA from either around 20,000 or 99,000 naive CD8 T cells was divided into five aliquots, and four of those aliquots went on to sequencing. The study was a methods study using CD8 T cells to benchmark molecular-identifier clustering-based TCR repertoire sequencing (MIDCIRS) and TCR RNA copy counting. Study-wide findings and limitations: Naive libraries contained spiked-in Jurkat TCR RNA (roughly 10 copies' worth), which is not part of the donor repertoire. When barcode sub-clustering was not used, chimeric consensus sequences inflated TCR diversity, with chimeras reaching as high as 47%. Modeling estimated approximately 3 recovered TCR RNA copies per cell, compared with roughly 10 by digital PCR, which implies roughly 30% capture efficiency. Spiked-in Jurkat TCR RNA equal to a single cell's worth was reported to be detectable even within one million naive CD8 T cells. Identical TCR molecules sharing a barcode could cause highly expanded clone sizes to be underestimated. In CMV-specific effector cells, over 97% of molecules were held by clones above 20 RNA copies, whereas under 1% of molecules were held by such clones in naive cells.

Note on this clonotype: Its target antigen remains unknown. One base away there is no much larger clone; base qualities are not given.

Receptor libraries were prepared by PCR. Data came from an Illumina HiSeq 4000. Bulk TCR libraries were generated as previously described, with the TCR primers listed in Table S5 used. The Qiagen AllPrep DNA/RNA kit was used to purify total RNA. Before any analysis, reads coming from multiple sequencing runs of the same library were combined into one pool. On the authors' methods: Reads were retained only if an exact TCR constant sequence was present, and the retained reads were trimmed to 150 nt and grouped according to their 12-nt molecular barcodes. Reads inside each barcode group were sub-clustered using a 15% Levenshtein threshold, and a quality-weighted consensus sequence was constructed for each RNA molecule. Non-functional sequences were removed, as were lower-count sequences one edit away from another. On the basis of fitting two negative binomial distributions, barcode sub-clusters with fewer than 20% of the maximum read count were discarded. TCRdb ran its own pipeline on the public reads, namely fastp trimming at Q25 and MiXCR clone calling, and kept in-frame beta chains. Rows matching on CDR3 protein sequence are summarized as one entry with the most common DNA and genes. TCRdb, not the authors, supplied the V and J calls. The sample includes over 600,000 distinct CDR3 sequences, with 15% to 20% observed a single time. The top ten constitute 0.85% of the sample.

Germline trimming amounts to 4 bases on V and 5 bases on J, with 10 as the count of junction bases outside the gene matches. Via the germline V gene, CDR1 is SQVTM and CDR2 ANQGSEA. Inclusive of the bounding cysteine and phenylalanine, the CDR3 is 15 residues long. This entry keeps only the CDR3 DNA: 45 bases, framed from base 1. Libraries of naive CD8 T cells were built from approximately 20,000 to 1,000,000 sorted cells, with 10%, 30% or 50% of the purified RNA used. Naive CD8 T cells, defined as CD8+CD4-CCR7+CD45RA+, were FACS-sorted into RLT Plus buffer on a BD FACSAria II. Around 11 TCR copies' worth of Jurkat RNA were spiked into about 20,000-1,100,000 naive CD8 T cell samples to test detection sensitivity. Enrichment of CD8 T cells was done with RosetteSep CD8+ T Cell Enrichment Cocktail plus Ficoll-Paque, and ACK red cell lysis came afterward.

This TCR was sampled from a human donor in good health. Some libraries in this study had Jurkat cell RNA spiked in. The specimen was naive CD8+ T cells from blood, with Jurkat cell RNA spiked in. Interpreted using the paper, the cell subset or site label stands for: FACS-sorted CD8+CD4-CCR7+CD45RA+ naive T cells. This chain is built from TRBV29-1 and TRBJ1-4; TRBD1 lines up with 7 middle nucleotides. The DNA sequence is TGCAGCGTTGGGAGCCCCGACAGGGCGAATGAAAAACTGTTTTTT. It encodes CSVGSPDRANEKLFF.